These 14 T cell receptor beta chains originate from one sample sequenced in a study of T-cell reconstitution after alpha-beta-depleted transplantation in children. Unique molecular identifiers featured in how the TCRbeta library was prepared. TCRdb re-called the PCR reads with MiXCR, one entry per CDR3 protein. This table holds over 550,000 distinct CDR3 sequences, more than 9% found once. This sample comprised PBMCs from the stem cell graft donor, obtained from the stem cell graft. The receptors originated from a human donor who donated a stem cell graft to a child with acute myeloid leukemia.

V gene TRBV19 combines with J gene TRBJ2-3; the D is unclear. Trimming cost V 1 base and J 2 bases, with 4 bases left between them. Germline values: CDR1 LNHDA, CDR2 SQIVND (reference sequence). The CDR3 has 13 amino acids. CDR3 region: CASSIAHTDTQYF. CDR3 nucleotide sequence: TGTGCCAGTAGTATAGCCCACACAGATACGCAGTATTTT. Drawing the rest from reference TRBV19 and TRBJ2-3, the complete variable domain is DGGITQSPKYLFRKEGQNVTLSCEQNLNHDAMYWYRQDPGQGLRLIYYSQIVNDFQKGDIAEGYSVSREKKESFPLTVTSAQKNPTAFYLCASSIAHTDTQYFGPGTRLTVL.

V usage is TRBV5-1 and J usage is TRBJ1-4; D not certain. The CDR3 totals 16 residues. The V gene lost 1 base and the J gene lost 3 bases, with 13 bases spanning the gap. Germline CDR1 is SGHRS and CDR2 is YFSETQ. The CDR3 region is CASSLTPSQANEKLFF. The CDR3 DNA sequence: TGCGCCAGCAGCTTGACGCCTTCCCAGGCTAATGAAAAACTGTTTTTT.

This clonotype was counted a single time. The J gene is TRBJ2-2, the V gene TRBV7-2; 9 bases align to TRBD1. The CDR3 totals 16 residues. CDR1 is SGHTA, CDR2 FQGNSA, per germline. J was trimmed by 2 bases and V by 4 bases; bases with no gene match: 5. CDR3: CASSWDRVVNTGELFF. CDR3 in DNA: TGTGCCAGCAGCTGGGACAGGGTTGTCAACACCGGGGAGCTGTTTTTT.

The sample holds many counts of this clonotype. The CDR3, as DNA: TGCAGTGCAGGCCTAGTCGTCTCCTACGAGCAGTACTTC. Encoded protein: CSAGLVVSYEQYF. The J gene is TRBJ2-7, the V gene TRBV20-1; D is undetermined. V was cut by 6 bases and J by 0 bases, with 12 bases left in between. The CDR3 totals 13 residues. CDR1 DFQATT and CDR2 SNEGSKA come from the germline V gene (reference sequence).

This clonotype has a handful of counts. The chain couples TRBV10-3 to TRBJ2-5; tentatively, D is TRBD1 (6 bases). Germline CDR1 reads ENHRY; CDR2 reads SYGVKD. The V and J ends lost 3 bases and 5 bases respectively, with 10 bases between them. The CDR3 loop spans 13 amino acids. CDR3 DNA: TGTGCCATCAGTGACGGGCAGGGGGAGACCCAGTACTTC. Translating it yields CAISDGQGETQYF.

Here the CDR3 DNA reads TGTGCCAGCAGTCACACTGAAGCTTTCTTT. It yields the protein CASSHTEAFF. This chain links TRBV11-2 with TRBJ1-1; D is ambiguous. Germline V CDR1 and CDR2: SGHAT, FQNNGV. The CDR3 contains 10 residues. V lost 6 bases to trimming and J lost 3 bases, with 2 bases between them.

This clonotype was observed a handful of times. This chain links TRBV5-5 with TRBJ1-1; weak D call: TRBD1 (5 bases). CDR1 is SGHKS, CDR2 YYEKEE, per germline (reference sequence). Trimming took off 4 bases at V and 1 base at J, with 11 bases between the two ends. The CDR3 has 14 amino acids. This CDR3 is CASSLGHRNTEAFF. As DNA, the CDR3 is TGTGCCAGCAGCCTGGGGCACCGGAACACTGAAGCTTTCTTT.

V usage is TRBV20-1 and J usage is TRBJ1-1; D gene unclear. V was pared by 5 bases and J by 0 bases, with 7 bases between. Germline V CDR1 and CDR2: DFQATT, SNEGSKA (reference sequence). The CDR3 spans 12 residues. This chain's CDR3 is CSAPLMNTEAFF. The CDR3 DNA reads as TGCAGTGCTCCGCTGATGAACACTGAAGCTTTCTTT.

The chain has TRBV7-2 and TRBJ2-1; possibly TRBD1 or TRBD2 for D (6 bases each). The CDR3 totals 16 residues. V dropped 0 bases and J dropped 3 bases, with 12 bases sitting between them. Germline loops: CDR1 SGHTA, CDR2 FQGNSA. CDR3 sequence reads: CASSLAGGIDYNEQFF. CDR3 coding DNA: TGTGCCAGCAGCTTAGCGGGGGGCATCGACTACAATGAGCAGTTCTTC.

The rearrangement links TRBV20-1 to TRBJ1-1; 10 positions match TRBD1. The CDR3 extends over 14 amino acids. Germline CDR1 is DFQATT and CDR2 is SNEGSKA (reference sequence). V shed 6 bases and J 1 base; nucleotides not matched to a gene: 5. CDR3 nucleotides: TGCAGTGCAACCCGGGACAGGGGGAACACTGAAGCTTTCTTT. Protein sequence: CSATRDRGNTEAFF.

This clonotype was counted ten times or more. This sequence joins TRBV6-2 or TRBV6-3 and TRBJ1-5; 7 bases match TRBD1. This CDR3 spans 13 amino acids. Trimming took 7 bases from V and 4 from J; bases not matched to a gene: 4. Germline V gene data show CDR1 as MNHEY and CDR2 as SVGEGT. DNA for the CDR3: TGTGCCAGCACCAAGACAGGGAATCAGCCCCAGCATTTT. Residues: CASTKTGNQPQHF.

The V call is TRBV7-3, the J call TRBJ2-3, with a tentative D call TRBD2 (7 bases). Germline CDR1 is SGHTA and CDR2 is FQGTGA. The CDR3 is 16 residues long. The V gene lost 5 bases and the J gene lost 2 bases, with 17 bases spanning the gap. The CDR3 nucleotides read TGTGCCAGCAGCACCCAATCCGGGGGGCCCACAGATACGCAGTATTTT. Amino acids: CASSTQSGGPTDTQYF.

This clonotype appeared a few times. The rearrangement uses TRBV7-8 and TRBJ1-1; TRBD1 agrees at 10 bases. CDR1 is SGHVS and CDR2 is FQNEAQ in the germline V gene. The CDR3 has 13 amino acids. V trimming: 4 bases; J trimming: 5 bases; junction bases outside the gene matches: 1. The CDR3 spells CASSWGQGTEAFF. The CDR3 DNA reads as TGTGCCAGCAGCTGGGGACAGGGGACTGAAGCTTTCTTT.

The V and J genes are TRBV19 and TRBJ1-1; D remains unclear. V was pared by 6 bases and J by 3 bases, with 14 bases between. The germline gives CDR1 LNHDA, CDR2 SQIVND (reference sequence). This CDR3 comprises 14 residues. The CDR3 region has the DNA TGTGCCAGTAGATTTCATGGCGGAGACACTGAAGCTTTCTTT. Its protein product is CASRFHGGDTEAFF.